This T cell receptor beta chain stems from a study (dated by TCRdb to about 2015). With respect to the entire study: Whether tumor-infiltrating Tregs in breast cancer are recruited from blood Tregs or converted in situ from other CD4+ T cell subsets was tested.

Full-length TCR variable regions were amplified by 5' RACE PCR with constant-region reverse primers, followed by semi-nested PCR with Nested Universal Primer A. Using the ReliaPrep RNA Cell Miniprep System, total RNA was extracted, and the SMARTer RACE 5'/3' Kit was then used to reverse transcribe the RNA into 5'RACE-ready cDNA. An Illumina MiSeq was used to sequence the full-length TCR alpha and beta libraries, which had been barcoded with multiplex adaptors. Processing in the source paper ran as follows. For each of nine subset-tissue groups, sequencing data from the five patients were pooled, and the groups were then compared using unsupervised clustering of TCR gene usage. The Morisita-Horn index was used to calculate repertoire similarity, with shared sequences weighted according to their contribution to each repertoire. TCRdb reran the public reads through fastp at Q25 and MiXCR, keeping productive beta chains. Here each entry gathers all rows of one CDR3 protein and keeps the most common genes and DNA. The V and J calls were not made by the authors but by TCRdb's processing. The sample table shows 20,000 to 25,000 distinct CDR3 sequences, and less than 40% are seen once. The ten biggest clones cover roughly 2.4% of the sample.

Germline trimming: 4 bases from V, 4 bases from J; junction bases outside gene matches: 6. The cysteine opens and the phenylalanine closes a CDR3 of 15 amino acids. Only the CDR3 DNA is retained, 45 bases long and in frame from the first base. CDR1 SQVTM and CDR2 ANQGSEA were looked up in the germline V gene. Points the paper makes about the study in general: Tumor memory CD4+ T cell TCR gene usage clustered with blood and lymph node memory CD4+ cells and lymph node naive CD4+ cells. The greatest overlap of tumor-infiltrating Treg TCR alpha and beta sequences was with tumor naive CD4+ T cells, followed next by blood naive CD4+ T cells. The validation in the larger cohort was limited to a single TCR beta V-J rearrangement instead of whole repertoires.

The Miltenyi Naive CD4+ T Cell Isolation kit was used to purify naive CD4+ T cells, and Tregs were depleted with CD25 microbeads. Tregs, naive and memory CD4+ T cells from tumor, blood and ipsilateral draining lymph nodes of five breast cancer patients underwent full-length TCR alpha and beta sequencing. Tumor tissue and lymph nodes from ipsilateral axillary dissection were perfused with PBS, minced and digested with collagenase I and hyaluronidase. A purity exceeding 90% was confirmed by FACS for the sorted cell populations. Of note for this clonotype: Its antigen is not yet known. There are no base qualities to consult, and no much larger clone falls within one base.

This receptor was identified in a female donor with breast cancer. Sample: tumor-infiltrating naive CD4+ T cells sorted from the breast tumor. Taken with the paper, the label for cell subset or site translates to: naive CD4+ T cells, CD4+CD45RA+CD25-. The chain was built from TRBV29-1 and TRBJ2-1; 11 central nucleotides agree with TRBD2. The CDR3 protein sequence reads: CSVGASGRTYNEQFF. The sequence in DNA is TGCAGCGTTGGCGCTAGCGGGAGGACTTACAATGAGCAGTTCTTC.